A single sample is the source of the 17 T cell receptor beta chains below, sequenced in a study of cytomegalovirus exposure and HLA in healthy donors. It was with 60 Vbeta and 13 Jbeta primers that the PCR ran. Clones were read by immunoSEQ multiplex PCR, and TCRdb kept only the in-frame ones, dropping some. The repertoire has about 90,000 clones, about three quarters of them found once; the top ten carry roughly 15%. The sequencing input was PBMCs. The receptors shown here come from a woman aged 50 to 60 in good health and CMV-seropositive.

V usage is TRBV7-6 and J usage is TRBJ2-1; no reliable D call. This CDR3 spans 13 amino acids. Per germline, CDR1 SGHVS and CDR2 FNYEAQ. V shed 1 base and J shed 6 bases, with 7 bases lying between them. This chain's CDR3 is CASSLELLNEQFF. The CDR3 coding sequence is TGTGCCAGCAGCTTAGAGCTCCTCAATGAGCAGTTCTTC.

This chain connects TRBV7-8 to TRBJ2-1, with D possibly being TRBD1 (6 bases). The germline V gene has CDR1 SGHVS and CDR2 FQNEAQ. V shed 5 bases and J shed 6 bases, with 20 bases lying between them. The CDR3 is made up of 16 amino acids. CDR3 DNA sequence: TGTGCCAGCAGCCTCCATGACAGGCCATGGTTCAATGAGCAGTTCTTC. Encoded protein: CASSLHDRPWFNEQFF.

This clone was observed a few times. V is TRBV4-1 and J is TRBJ2-1, with 11 bases aligning to TRBD2. J lost 9 bases, V lost 3 bases, and 7 bases had no gene match. CDR3 length equals 15 residues. Germline loops: CDR1 MGHRA, CDR2 YSYEKL. This chain's CDR3 is CASSQETSGIGEQFF. The CDR3 DNA follows: TGCGCCAGCAGCCAGGAGACTAGCGGGATAGGTGAGCAGTTCTTC.

In its sample, this clone was seen a few times. The chain is built from TRBV14 and TRBJ2-3, with a possible D match to TRBD2 (5 bases). V lost 4 bases and J lost 4, with 18 bases in between. Germline assignment: CDR1 SGHDN and CDR2 FVKESK. There are 16 residues in the CDR3. As DNA, the CDR3 is TGTGCCAGCAGCCTATGGACTGTCGAAGGCCCAGATACGCAGTATTTT. The encoded protein is CASSLWTVEGPDTQYF.

The J gene is TRBJ2-7, the V gene TRBV4-1; D not certain. CDR1 MGHRA and CDR2 YSYEKL come from the germline V gene. This CDR3 region has 14 residues. Trimming removed 1 base from V and 3 bases from J, with 10 bases in between. The CDR3 coding sequence is TGCGCCAGCAGCCAAGGAGACTCCAGCTACGAGCAGTACTTC. Translation gives CASSQGDSSYEQYF.

V and J are TRBV7-3 and TRBJ2-1; the match to TRBD1 covers 8 bases. The CDR3 is 19 amino acids. V lost 8 bases and J lost 10; bases outside the gene matches: 28. The germline CDR1 and CDR2 sequences are SGHTA and FQGTGA. The CDR3 DNA follows: TGTGCCAGCGGCAGAGGACAGGGCATCCCTAGAGGATTAGGAGGGGAGCAGTTCTTC. The encoded protein is CASGRGQGIPRGLGGEQFF.

This clone has a handful of counts. This rearrangement joins TRBV29-1 to TRBJ2-2; 7 bases line up with TRBD2. The germline V gene has CDR1 SQVTM and CDR2 ANQGSEA. V lost 3 bases and J lost 2; bases outside the gene matches: 6. The CDR3 sequence is 15 residues long. CDR3 amino acids: CSVDGAGANTGELFF. CDR3 coding DNA: TGCAGCGTTGACGGGGCGGGAGCAAACACCGGGGAGCTGTTTTTT.

This clone turned up a few times. This chain links TRBV2 with TRBJ1-1; no clear D gene. The V end lost 8 bases, the J end lost 6 bases, and 19 bases lay between the germline ends. The germline V gene encodes CDR1 SNHLY and CDR2 FYNNEI. This CDR3 spans 14 amino acids. CDR3 amino acids: CASGEPPRESEAFF. The CDR3 bases are TGTGCCAGCGGAGAGCCGCCAAGGGAGTCTGAAGCTTTCTTT. Together with reference TRBV2 and TRBJ1-1, the CDR3 gives the full variable domain: EPEVTQTPSHQVTQMGQEVILRCVPISNHLYFYWYRQILGQKVEFLVSFYNNEISEKSEIFDDQFSVERPDGSNFTLKIRSTKLEDSAMYFCASGEPPRESEAFFGQGTRLTVV.

The J gene is TRBJ1-5, the V gene TRBV6-5, with D tentatively TRBD1 (5 bases). This CDR3 comprises 15 residues. V was shortened by 6 bases and J by 2 bases, with 14 bases between the two germline ends. Per germline, CDR1 MNHEY and CDR2 SVGAGI. CDR3 protein: CASSRRGFGNQPQHF. In nucleotides, the CDR3 is TGTGCCAGCAGCCGGAGGGGATTCGGCAATCAGCCCCAGCATTTT.

V is TRBV12-5 and J is TRBJ2-2; 15 positions match TRBD2. The CDR3 sequence is 20 residues long. From germline, CDR1 is LGHNT and CDR2 FRNRAP. The ends lost 0 bases at V and 8 bases at J; junction bases unmatched: 13. This CDR3 reads CASGLVPLGLAGGPGGELFF. The CDR3 DNA is TGTGCTAGTGGTTTGGTACCGCTCGGACTAGCGGGAGGGCCGGGGGGGGAGCTGTTTTTT.

The chain couples TRBV29-1 to TRBJ1-1; possible D gene TRBD1, 5 bases. The germline V gene encodes CDR1 SQVTM and CDR2 ANQGSEA. The V gene lost 6 bases and the J gene lost 0 bases, with 11 bases spanning the gap. The CDR3 consists of 13 residues. The CDR3 region has the DNA TGCAGCGTCGGGGGGGGAATGAACACTGAAGCTTTCTTT. Residues: CSVGGGMNTEAFF.

This clone has more than one count but fewer than ten. The J gene is TRBJ1-2, the V gene TRBV7-8; unclear D gene. Trimming took 1 base from V and 4 from J, leaving 4 bases between them. CDR1 SGHVS and CDR2 FQNEAQ come from the germline V gene. This CDR3 spans 12 amino acids. This CDR3 reads CASSLGLYGYTF. CDR3 sequence (DNA): TGTGCCAGCAGCTTAGGTCTCTATGGCTACACCTTC.

The chain joins TRBV28 to TRBJ2-5; D is possibly TRBD1 (6 bases). The germline V and J ends were trimmed by 2 bases and 1 base, with 32 bases remaining between them. The CDR3 loop spans 22 amino acids. CDR1 is MDHEN, CDR2 SYDVKM, per germline. The CDR3 DNA reads TGTGCCAGCAGTTTACCAGGAGGAACAGGGTTCGAATTTCAAGCTGGCCAAGAGACCCAGTACTTC. Translation: CASSLPGGTGFEFQAGQETQYF.

The chain uses TRBV9 and TRBJ2-7, with D possibly matching TRBD1 (5 bases). V was clipped by 1 base and J by 1 base, with 15 bases between them. Germline CDR1 SGDLS, CDR2 YYNGEE. CDR3 length: 16 residues. The CDR3 sequence: CASSVTPTTVSYEQYF. In nucleotides, the CDR3 is TGTGCCAGCAGCGTAACCCCGACGACAGTGTCCTACGAGCAGTACTTC.

This clone was seen more than once but under ten times. The V gene is TRBV7-3, the J gene TRBJ1-1; TRBD1 matches at 7 bases. Trimming took 5 bases from V and 6 from J; bases not matched to a gene: 15. CDR1 is SGHTA, CDR2 FQGTGA, per germline. The CDR3 covers 16 residues. The CDR3 DNA follows: TGTGCCAGCAGCCCCCCCCCACAGGGGCCCGCCGCTGAAGCTTTCTTT. It yields the protein CASSPPPQGPAAEAFF.

The chain recombines TRBV2 with TRBJ2-5; TRBD2 matches at 7 bases. The J call may be mistaken, given a closer DNA end match to TRBJ2-7. The germline CDR1 and CDR2 sequences are SNHLY and FYNNEI. The CDR3 consists of 15 residues. The CDR3 sequence is CASSEGDGTTYEQYF. CDR3 DNA sequence: TGTGCCAGCAGTGAAGGGGACGGGACTACCTACGAGCAGTACTTC.

This chain connects TRBV6-1 to TRBJ1-1; TRBD1 aligns across 10 bases. Trimming at V came to 2 bases and at J to 10 bases, leaving 4 bases not matched to a gene. The germline V gene has CDR1 MNHNS and CDR2 SASEGT. This CDR3 region has 13 residues. In DNA form, the CDR3 reads TGTGCCAGCAGTGAATGGGGGACAGGGGTAGCTTTCTTT. Translated: CASSEWGTGVAFF.